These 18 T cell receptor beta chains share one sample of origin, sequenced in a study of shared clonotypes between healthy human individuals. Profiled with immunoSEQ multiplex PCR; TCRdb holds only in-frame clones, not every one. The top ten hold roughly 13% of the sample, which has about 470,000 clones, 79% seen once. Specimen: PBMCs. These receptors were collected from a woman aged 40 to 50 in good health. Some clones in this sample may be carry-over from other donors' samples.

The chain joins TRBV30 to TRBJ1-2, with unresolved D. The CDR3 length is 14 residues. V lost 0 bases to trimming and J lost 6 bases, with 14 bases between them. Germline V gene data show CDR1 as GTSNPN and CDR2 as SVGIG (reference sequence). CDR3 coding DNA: TGTGCCTGGAGTGTGGGCGCCCAAGCTAATGGCTACACCTTC. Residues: CAWSVGAQANGYTF.

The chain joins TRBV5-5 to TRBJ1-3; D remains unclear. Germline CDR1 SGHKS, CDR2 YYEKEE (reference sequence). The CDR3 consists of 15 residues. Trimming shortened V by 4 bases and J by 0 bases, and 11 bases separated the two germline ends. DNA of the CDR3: TGTGCCAGCAGCCCAGGACCGTACTCTGGAAACACCATATATTTT. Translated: CASSPGPYSGNTIYF.

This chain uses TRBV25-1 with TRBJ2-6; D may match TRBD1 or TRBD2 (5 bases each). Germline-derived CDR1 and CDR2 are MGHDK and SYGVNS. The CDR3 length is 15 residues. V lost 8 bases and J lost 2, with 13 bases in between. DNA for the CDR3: TGTGCCAGCGGGGACGTAACGGCTGGGGCCAACGTCCTGACTTTC. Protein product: CASGDVTAGANVLTF.

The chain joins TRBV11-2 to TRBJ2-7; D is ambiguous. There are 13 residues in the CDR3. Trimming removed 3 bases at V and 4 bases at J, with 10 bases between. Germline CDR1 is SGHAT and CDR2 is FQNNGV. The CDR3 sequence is CASSFLRQYEQYF. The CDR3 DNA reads TGTGCCAGCAGCTTCTTGCGACAATACGAGCAGTACTTC.

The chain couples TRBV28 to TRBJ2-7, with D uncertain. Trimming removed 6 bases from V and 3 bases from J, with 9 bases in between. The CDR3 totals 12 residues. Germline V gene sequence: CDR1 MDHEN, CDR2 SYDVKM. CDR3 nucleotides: TGTGCCAGCAGGGGCAGTTACTACGAGCAGTACTTC. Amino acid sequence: CASRGSYYEQYF. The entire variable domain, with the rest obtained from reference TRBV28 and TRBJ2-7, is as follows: DVKVTQSSRYLVKRTGEKVFLECVQDMDHENMFWYRQDPGLGLRLIYFSYDVKMKEKGDIPEGYSVSREKKERFSLILESASTNQTSMYLCASRGSYYEQYFGPGTRLTVT.

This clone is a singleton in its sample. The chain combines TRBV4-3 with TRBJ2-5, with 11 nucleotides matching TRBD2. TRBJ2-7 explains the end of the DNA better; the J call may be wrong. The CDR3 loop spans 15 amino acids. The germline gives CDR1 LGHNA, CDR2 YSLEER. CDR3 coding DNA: TGCGCCAGCAGCCAAGTCCTAGCGGGAGGCTACGAGCAGTACTTC. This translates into CASSQVLAGGYEQYF.

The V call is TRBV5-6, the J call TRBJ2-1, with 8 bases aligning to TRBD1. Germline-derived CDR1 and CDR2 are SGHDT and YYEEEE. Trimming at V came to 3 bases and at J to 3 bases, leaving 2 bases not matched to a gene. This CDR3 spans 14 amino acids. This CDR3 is CASSSGTGYNEQFF. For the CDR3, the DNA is TGTGCCAGCAGCTCCGGGACAGGCTACAATGAGCAGTTCTTC. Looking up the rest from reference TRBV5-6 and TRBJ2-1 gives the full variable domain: DAGVTQSPTHLIKTRGQQVTLRCSPKSGHDTVSWYQQALGQGPQFIFQYYEEEERQRGNFPDRFSGHQFPNYSSELNVNALLLGDSALYLCASSSGTGYNEQFFGPGTRLTVL.

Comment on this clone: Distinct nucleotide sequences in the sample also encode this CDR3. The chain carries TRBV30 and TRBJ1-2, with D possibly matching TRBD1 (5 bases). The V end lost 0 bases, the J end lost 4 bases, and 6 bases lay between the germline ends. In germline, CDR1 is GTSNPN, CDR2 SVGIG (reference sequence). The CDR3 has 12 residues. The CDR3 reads CAWSVTGYGYTF. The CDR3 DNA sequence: TGTGCCTGGAGTGTTACAGGCTATGGCTACACCTTC.

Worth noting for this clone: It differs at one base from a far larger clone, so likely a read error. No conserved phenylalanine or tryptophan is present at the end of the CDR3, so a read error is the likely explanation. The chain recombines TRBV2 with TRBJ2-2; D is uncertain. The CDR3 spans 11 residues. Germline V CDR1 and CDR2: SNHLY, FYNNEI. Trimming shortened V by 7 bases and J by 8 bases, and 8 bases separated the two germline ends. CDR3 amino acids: CASTPWGELFL. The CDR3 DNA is TGTGCCAGCACCCCTTGGGGGGAGCTGTTTCTT.

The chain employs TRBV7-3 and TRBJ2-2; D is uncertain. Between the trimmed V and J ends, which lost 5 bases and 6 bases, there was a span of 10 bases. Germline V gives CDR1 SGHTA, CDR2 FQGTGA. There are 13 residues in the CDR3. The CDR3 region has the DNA TGTGCCAGCAGCCCCTCGCTCCCCGGGGAGCTGTTTTTT. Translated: CASSPSLPGELFF.

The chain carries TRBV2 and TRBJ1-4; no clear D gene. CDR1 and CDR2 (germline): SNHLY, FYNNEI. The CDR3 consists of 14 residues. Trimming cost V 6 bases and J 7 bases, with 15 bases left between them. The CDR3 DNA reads TGTGCCAGCAGGAGGGAGGCAATGGGTGAAAAACTGTTTTTT. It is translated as CASRREAMGEKLFF.

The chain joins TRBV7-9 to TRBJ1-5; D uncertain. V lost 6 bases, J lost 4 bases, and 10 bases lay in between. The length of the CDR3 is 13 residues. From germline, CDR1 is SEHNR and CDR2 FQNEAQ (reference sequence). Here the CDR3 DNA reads TGTGCCAGCAGGTTTGACGGTAATCAGCCCCAGCATTTT. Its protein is CASRFDGNQPQHF.

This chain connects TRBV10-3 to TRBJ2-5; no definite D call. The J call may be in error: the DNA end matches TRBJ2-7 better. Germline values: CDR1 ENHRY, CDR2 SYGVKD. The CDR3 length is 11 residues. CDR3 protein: CAISEGYEQYF. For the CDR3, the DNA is TGTGCCATCAGTGAAGGGTACGAGCAGTACTTC.

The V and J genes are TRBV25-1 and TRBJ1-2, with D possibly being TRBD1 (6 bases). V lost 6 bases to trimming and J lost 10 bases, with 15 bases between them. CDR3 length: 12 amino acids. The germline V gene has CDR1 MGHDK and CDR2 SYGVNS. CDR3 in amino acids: CASRPIQGSYTF. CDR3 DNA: TGTGCCAGCAGACCTATACAGGGTTCCTACACCTTC.

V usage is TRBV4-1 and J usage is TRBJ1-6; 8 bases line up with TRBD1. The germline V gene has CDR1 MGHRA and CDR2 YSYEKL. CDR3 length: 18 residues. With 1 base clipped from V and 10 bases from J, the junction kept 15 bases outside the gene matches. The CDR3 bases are TGCGCCAGCAGCCAAGTCGCATGGTGGGACAGGAGAAGGTCACCCCTCCACTTT. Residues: CASSQVAWWDRRRSPLHF.

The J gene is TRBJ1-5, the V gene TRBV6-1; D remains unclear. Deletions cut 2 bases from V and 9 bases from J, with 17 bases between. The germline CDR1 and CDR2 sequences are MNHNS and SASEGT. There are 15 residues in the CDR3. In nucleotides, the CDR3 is TGTGCCAGCAGTGAAAATTCCAACAGTGTATGGCCCCAGCATTTT. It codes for CASSENSNSVWPQHF.

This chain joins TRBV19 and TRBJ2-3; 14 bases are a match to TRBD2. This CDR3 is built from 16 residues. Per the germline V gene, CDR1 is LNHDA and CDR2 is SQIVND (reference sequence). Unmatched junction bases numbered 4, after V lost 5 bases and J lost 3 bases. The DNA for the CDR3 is TGTGCCAGTAGTTCTAGGACTAGCGGGAGGACAGATACGCAGTATTTT. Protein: CASSSRTSGRTDTQYF. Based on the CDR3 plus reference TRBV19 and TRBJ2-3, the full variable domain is DGGITQSPKYLFRKEGQNVTLSCEQNLNHDAMYWYRQDPGQGLRLIYYSQIVNDFQKGDIAEGYSVSREKKESFPLTVTSAQKNPTAFYLCASSSRTSGRTDTQYFGPGTRLTVL.

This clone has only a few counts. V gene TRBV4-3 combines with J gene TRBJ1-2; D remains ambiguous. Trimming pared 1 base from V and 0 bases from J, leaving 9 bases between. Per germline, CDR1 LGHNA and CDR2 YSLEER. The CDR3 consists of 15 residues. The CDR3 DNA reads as TGCGCCAGCAGCCAAGGGACCGCAGCTAACTATGGCTACACCTTC. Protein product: CASSQGTAANYGYTF.